This T cell receptor beta chain was sequenced for a study of blood T cell repertoires in COVID-19. The CDR3 is made up of 13 amino acids. V was cut by 2 bases and J by 1 base, with 5 bases left in between. Germline V gene sequence: CDR1 MNHEY, CDR2 SVGEGT. The authors' processing: Using reference gene primer amplification, nucleated cell counts were estimated. The repertoire was sequenced with immunoSEQ multiplex PCR; TCRdb's copy has only in-frame clones and lacks some. V and J calls and clone size are given by that table; D and trimming were obtained from the DNA. Of 180,000 or so clones in the sample, more than 70% were seen once.

The sequencing sample was made of peripheral blood. This receptor was identified in a man between 18 and 35 years old with active or convalescent COVID-19. J is TRBJ1-1 and V is TRBV6-2 or TRBV6-3; D unresolved. The CDR3 sequence is CASSYGPNTEAFF. The CDR3 DNA reads TGTGCCAGCAGTTACGGGCCGAACACTGAAGCTTTCTTT.